The 5 T cell receptor beta chains given below trace back to one sample, sequenced in a study of a mutant IDH1 vaccine in newly diagnosed glioma. Time point of the sample: baseline, week 1 (first vaccination visit). Noted treatment: pre-vaccination baseline after standard-of-care therapy. Produced via immunoSEQ multiplex PCR; TCRdb's table is partial and in-frame only. Of 20,000 to 25,000 clones in the sample, approximately 91% were seen once. The sample was PBMCs, taken from a glioma patient treated with radiotherapy, temozolomide or both. Receptors were obtained from a man younger than 40 with glioma.

The rearrangement links TRBV19 to TRBJ2-3, with D possibly being TRBD2 (6 bases). From germline, CDR1 is LNHDA and CDR2 SQIVND (reference sequence). V was trimmed by 6 bases and J by 3 bases, leaving 16 bases between them. The CDR3 has 15 amino acids. In nucleotides, the CDR3 is TGTGCCAGTAGGTTGGGTGGGGGGTTTACAGATACGCAGTATTTT. Protein: CASRLGGGFTDTQYF.

This chain uses TRBV2 with TRBJ2-7; TRBD1 matches at 9 bases. This CDR3 contains 11 residues. The V gene end was trimmed by 6 bases and the J gene end by 11 bases; junction bases not matched to a gene: 5. Germline loops: CDR1 SNHLY, CDR2 FYNNEI. DNA for the CDR3: TGTGCCAGCAGCCCTAGACAGGGGGAGTACTTC. Encoded protein: CASSPRQGEYF.

This sequence joins TRBV6-6 and TRBJ2-7; 7 bases align to TRBD1. Germline assignment: CDR1 MNHNY and CDR2 SVGAGI (reference sequence). This CDR3 has 14 residues. J gave up 4 bases and V 2 bases, and 5 bases lay outside the gene matches. CDR3 in amino acids: CASSYGTVGYEQYF. CDR3 nucleotide sequence: TGTGCCAGCAGTTACGGGACAGTGGGATACGAGCAGTACTTC.

V is TRBV6-5 and J is TRBJ2-5; D perhaps matches TRBD2 (6 bases). Trimming removed 0 bases at V and 11 bases at J, with 19 bases between. The germline CDR1 and CDR2 sequences are MNHEY and SVGAGI. This CDR3 spans 15 amino acids. Written as DNA, the CDR3 is TGTGCCAGCAGTTACTCAGTGGGACTCCTTCCTGAGCAGTACTTC. This translates into CASSYSVGLLPEQYF.

The CDR3 bases are TGTGCCAGCAGCTTAGGATGGGGGACTTCGGAAAAACTGTTTTTT. Translated: CASSLGWGTSEKLFF. The J gene is TRBJ1-4, the V gene TRBV7-2; D possibly corresponds to TRBD1 (5 bases). The CDR3 loop spans 15 amino acids. Per germline, CDR1 SGHTA and CDR2 FQGNSA. Trimming cost V 1 base and J 8 bases, with 14 bases left between them.